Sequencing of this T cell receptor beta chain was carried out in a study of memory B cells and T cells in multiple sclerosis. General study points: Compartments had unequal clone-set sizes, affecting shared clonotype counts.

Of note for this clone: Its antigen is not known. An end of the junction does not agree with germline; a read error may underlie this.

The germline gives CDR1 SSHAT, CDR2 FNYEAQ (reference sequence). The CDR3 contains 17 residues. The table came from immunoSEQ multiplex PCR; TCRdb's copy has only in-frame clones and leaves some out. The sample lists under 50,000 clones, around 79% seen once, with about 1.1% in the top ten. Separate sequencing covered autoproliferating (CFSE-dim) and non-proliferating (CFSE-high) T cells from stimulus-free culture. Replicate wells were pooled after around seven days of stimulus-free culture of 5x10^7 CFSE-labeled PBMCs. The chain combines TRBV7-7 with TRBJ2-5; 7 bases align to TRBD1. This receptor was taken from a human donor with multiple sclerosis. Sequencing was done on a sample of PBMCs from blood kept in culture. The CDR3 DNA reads TGTGCTAGCAGCCCAACAGGGGCGCGAGGAAACCAAGAGACCCAGTACTTC. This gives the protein CASSPTGARGNQETQYF.